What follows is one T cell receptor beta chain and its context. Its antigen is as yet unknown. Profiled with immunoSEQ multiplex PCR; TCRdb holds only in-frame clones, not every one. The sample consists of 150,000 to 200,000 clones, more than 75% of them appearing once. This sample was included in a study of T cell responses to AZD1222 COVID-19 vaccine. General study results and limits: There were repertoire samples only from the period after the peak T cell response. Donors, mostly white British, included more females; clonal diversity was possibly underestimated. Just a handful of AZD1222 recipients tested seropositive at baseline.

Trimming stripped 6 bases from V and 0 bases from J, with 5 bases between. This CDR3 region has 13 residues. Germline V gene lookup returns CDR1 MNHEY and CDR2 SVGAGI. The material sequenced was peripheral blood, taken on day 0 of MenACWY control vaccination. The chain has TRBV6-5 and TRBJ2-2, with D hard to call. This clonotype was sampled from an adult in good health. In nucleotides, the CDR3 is TGTGCCAGCAGGGCTCCGAACACCGGGGAGCTGTTTTTT. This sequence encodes CASRAPNTGELFF.